This paragraph covers one TCR beta chain sequence. Its antigen is not yet known. Base qualities are not provided; no much larger clone lies one nucleotide away. CDR1 and CDR2 are drawn from the germline V gene (reference sequence): LNHDA, SQIVND. The CDR3 runs 16 residues from the cysteine to the phenylalanine. The sequence is cut down to CDR3 DNA, 48 bases in frame from base 1. The germline ends are 22 bases apart after V is trimmed by 7 bases and J by 4 bases. Per the publication, the time point label means: baseline before first vaccination. This specimen's treatment or condition label, per the study, means: meningococcal conjugate vaccine given as trial control. Vaccinee samples were obtained from the UK trials COV001 and COV002, which included a single-blind randomized controlled phase 2/3 trial of AZD1222 (ChAdOx1 nCoV-19) in healthy adults. For TCRbeta chain sequencing, PBMC samples were collected from trial participants at day 0 and at day 28 after the second dose.

This entry is derived from a study of T cell responses to AZD1222 COVID-19 vaccine (dated by TCRdb to the early 2020s). About the investigation overall: TCR sequencing covered approximately 230 trial participants: 200 to 220 given two doses of AZD1222 and about 26 given two doses of MenACWY control vaccine. Trial participants were enrolled into age subgroups of 18-55, 56-69 and 70-plus years, which contained 148, 28 and 57 TCR-sequenced participants, respectively. General conclusions and limits of the study: Because no day 14 peak-response samples were available, the repertoires could be characterized only after the peak T cell response. CD4 TCRs associated with the vaccine covered the entire spike protein, and the dominant responses were in regions 160-218 and 743-854. Nearly half of unique spike-specific TCRs reportedly recognized epitopes outside regions mutated in the B.1.351 and B.1.1.7 variants. Conclusions about previously exposed vaccinees are limited, since just five or six AZD1222 recipients were seropositive for SARS-CoV-2 at baseline. In the small 56-69-year group, the increase in depth fell short of significance, most likely because of low power. Participants were mostly white British and included more females than males, and it was suggested by the authors that clonal diversity may have been underestimated. A significant rise in spike-specific TCR breadth and depth was observed after two AZD1222 doses relative to day 0 and relative to MenACWY recipients.

The CDR3 regions of human TCRbeta chains were analyzed by immunosequencing. Per the source publication's procedure: TCRs in the repertoires were matched against a reference library of SARS-CoV-2-specific TCRs that had been generated with the MIRA antigen-specificity platform. Breadth meant the fraction of unique TCRs that were SARS-CoV-2-associated, whereas depth meant the fraction of total T cells that were SARS-CoV-2-associated. Using the MIRA data, each spike-specific TCR was assigned both to the spike region to which the TCR was reactive and to a CD4 or CD8 class. Log10-transformed breadth and depth values were compared by one-way ANOVA with Sidak's multiple comparisons tests. TCRdb mirrors the immuneACCESS table, restricted to in-frame sequences. Some clones are absent from its copies; in checked studies, under half trace to an unresolved V gene, and the reason for the others is unknown. V and J calls and clone size are as listed in that table; D and trimming were resolved from the DNA. The sample table shows about 120,000 clones, and around 91% are seen once. Of the sample, about 4.2% falls within the top ten clones.

This TCR was sampled from an adult in good health. The chain was built from TRBV19 and TRBJ1-1; the D gene is unclear. The sequencing here drew on peripheral blood, taken on day 0 of MenACWY control vaccination. The DNA sequence is as follows: TGTGCCAGTACAAACGTAAAGTCGGGTTTTAGCACTGAAGCTTTCTTT. This translates into CASTNVKSGFSTEAFF.